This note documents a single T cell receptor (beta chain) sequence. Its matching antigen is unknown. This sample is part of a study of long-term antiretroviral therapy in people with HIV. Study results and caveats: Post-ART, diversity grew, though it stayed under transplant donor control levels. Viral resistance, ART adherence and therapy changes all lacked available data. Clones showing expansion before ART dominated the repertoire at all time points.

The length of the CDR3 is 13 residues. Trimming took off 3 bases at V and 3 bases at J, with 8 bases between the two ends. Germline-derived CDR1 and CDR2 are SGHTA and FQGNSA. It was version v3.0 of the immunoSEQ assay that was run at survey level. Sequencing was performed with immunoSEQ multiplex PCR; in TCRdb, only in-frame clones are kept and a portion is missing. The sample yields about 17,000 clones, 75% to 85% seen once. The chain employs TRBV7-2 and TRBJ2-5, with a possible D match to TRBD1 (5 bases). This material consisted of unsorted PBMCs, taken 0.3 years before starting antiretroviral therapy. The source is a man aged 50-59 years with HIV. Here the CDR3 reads CASSLTVKETQYF. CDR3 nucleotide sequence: TGTGCCAGCAGCTTGACAGTCAAAGAGACCCAGTACTTC.